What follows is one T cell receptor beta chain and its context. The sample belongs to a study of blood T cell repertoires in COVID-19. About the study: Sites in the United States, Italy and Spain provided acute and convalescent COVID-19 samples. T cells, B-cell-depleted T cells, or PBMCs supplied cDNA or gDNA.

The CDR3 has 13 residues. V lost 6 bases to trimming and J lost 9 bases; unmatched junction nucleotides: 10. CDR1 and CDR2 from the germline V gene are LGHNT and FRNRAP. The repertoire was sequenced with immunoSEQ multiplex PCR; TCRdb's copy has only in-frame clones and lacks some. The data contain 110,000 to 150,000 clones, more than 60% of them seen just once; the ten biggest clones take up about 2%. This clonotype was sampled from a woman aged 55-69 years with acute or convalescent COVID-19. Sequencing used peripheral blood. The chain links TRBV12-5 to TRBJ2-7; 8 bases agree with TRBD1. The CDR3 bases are TGTGCTAGTGGCCTACTGATCGGACAGGGGCAGTACTTC. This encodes CASGLLIGQGQYF.